This T cell receptor beta chain was captured in a study of cytomegalovirus exposure and HLA in healthy donors. Germline assignment: CDR1 SGHRS and CDR2 YFSETQ. V was pared by 1 base and J by 1 base, with 5 bases between. The CDR3 covers 13 residues. The PCR used 60 Vbeta and 13 Jbeta primers. The table came from immunoSEQ multiplex PCR; TCRdb's copy has only in-frame clones and leaves some out. This sample has under 150,000 clones, with approximately 85% found just once. Findings of the study overall: TRBV6-2, TRBV6-3 and some other V segments were unresolvable in 87-base-pair reads. Sequence variants that were highly shared formed a cluster that was likely a sequencing artifact. The listing of 150 to 200 TCR beta chains classed them as cytomegalovirus-associated.

Regarding this clone: Antigen specificity is unknown.

Though nominally healthy at sampling, donors likely had unrecorded immune exposures. The chain carries TRBV5-1 and TRBJ1-1; D call uncertain. The TCR comes from a boy younger than 18 in good health and CMV-seronegative. Material: PBMCs. For the CDR3, the DNA is TGCGCCAGCAGCTTGAGACAGAACACTGAAGCTTTCTTT. It is translated as CASSLRQNTEAFF.